This T cell receptor (beta chain) was observed in a study of CD8 T cells in ankylosing spondylitis. TCRdb processed the 5' RACE reads anew with MiXCR; each CDR3 protein has one entry. This sample has some 140,000 distinct CDR3 sequences; roughly 8% occur once, and the top ten carry 6% to 8%. In this sample, this clonotype turned up many times. Its antigen is still unknown. Overall study results and limits: Reported data indicate significant enrichment of disease-linked clones within matched ankylosing spondylitis synovial fluid. A subset of motif variants has previously been described in the synovial fluid and blood of reactive arthritis. Made up of about eight highly homologous variants, a TCR beta motif appeared characteristic of ankylosing spondylitis blood.

Sequenced material: synovial fluid, either unsorted or a sorted T cell fraction (not recorded which). The receptor was derived from a male donor with ankylosing spondylitis.

For the CDR3, the DNA is TGCAGTGCTAGAGATCGGCGTAGCGGGAGCTACAATGAGCAGTTCTTC. The encoded protein is CSARDRRSGSYNEQFF. The rearrangement uses TRBV20-1 and TRBJ2-1; 9 nucleotides agree with TRBD2. V shed 0 bases and J 3 bases; nucleotides not matched to a gene: 6. The CDR3 is made up of 16 amino acids. CDR1 is DFQATT and CDR2 is SNEGSKA in the germline V gene (reference sequence).